The rows below give T cell receptor beta chains drawn from one sample of a study of OX40 agonist ivuxolimab in advanced cancers. Using immunoSEQ multiplex PCR, the repertoire was profiled, and TCRdb retains in-frame clones only, with some absent. The sample consists of fewer than 200,000 clones, approximately 94% of them appearing once. Sample: CD4+ or CD8+ T cells sorted from blood, taken in a trial of the OX40 agonist ivuxolimab. The receptors come from an adult with an advanced solid tumor such as melanoma, head and neck, liver or kidney cancer. CDR3s include the opening cysteine and the closing phenylalanine or tryptophan. The D gene is left open where the match is weak. Size is omitted from some rows. Given values are once, few, many or a class for expanded clones.

J: TRBJ2-7
size: -
D: -
V: TRBV28
DNA: TGTGCCAGCAGTCAGGGTGGAGGCGCTTACGAGCAGTACTTC
CDR3: CASSQGGGAYEQYF

J: TRBJ2-1
size: -
D: -
V: TRBV4-2
DNA: TGTGCCAGCAGCCAAGATCCCGCTTCCTACAATGAGCAGTTCTTC
CDR3: CASSQDPASYNEQFF

J: TRBJ1-1
size: few
D: -
V: TRBV5-1
DNA: TGCGCCAGCAGCAACCGGACGGGGAACACTGAAGCTTTCTTT
CDR3: CASSNRTGNTEAFF

J: TRBJ1-2
size: -
D: -
V: TRBV19
DNA: TGTGCCAGTACCCAGAGAGGGGAGGGAAAATATGGCTACACCTTC
CDR3: CASTQRGEGKYGYTF

J: TRBJ1-1
size: -
D: -
V: TRBV10-3
DNA: TGTGCAATCTGGGGGGGCCCAAACACTGAAGCTTTCTTT
CDR3: CAIWGGPNTEAFF

J: TRBJ2-1
size: few
D: TRBD2
V: TRBV4-1
DNA: TGCGCCAGCAGCCGGGGACTAGCGGGGGGGCGAGACGGGTACAATGAGCAGTTCTTC
CDR3: CASSRGLAGGRDGYNEQFF

J: TRBJ1-2
size: -
D: -
V: TRBV4-3
DNA: TGCGCCAGCAGCCAAGATCCAGTCAACTATGGCTACACCTTC
CDR3: CASSQDPVNYGYTF

J: TRBJ1-2
size: -
D: TRBD1
V: TRBV7-9
DNA: TGTGCCAGCAGTCAGACAGGGGATGATGGCTACACCTTC
CDR3: CASSQTGDDGYTF

J: TRBJ1-5
size: -
D: TRBD1
V: TRBV7-8
DNA: TGTGCCAGCAGACCTGACAGGGCAGACAATCAGCCCCAGCATTTT
CDR3: CASRPDRADNQPQHF

J: TRBJ2-7
size: -
D: TRBD2
V: TRBV28
DNA: TGTGCCAGCAGTTCCGGGACTATTTTTTACGAGCAGTACTTC
CDR3: CASSSGTIFYEQYF

J: TRBJ1-6
size: -
D: TRBD1
V: TRBV5-6
DNA: TGTGCCAGCAGGGGACAGGGATCCCGGCCCCTCCACTTT
CDR3: CASRGQGSRPLHF

J: TRBJ1-5
size: -
D: -
V: TRBV5-4
DNA: TGTGCCAGCAGCTTGGCTGGGGGCAATCAGCCCCAGCATTTT
CDR3: CASSLAGGNQPQHF

J: TRBJ1-1
size: -
D: TRBD1
V: TRBV6-5
DNA: TGTGCCAGCAGTCGTCCCGACAGGGGCGGGGGGGGAGCTTTCTTT
CDR3: CASSRPDRGGGGAFF

J: TRBJ2-3
size: -
D: TRBD2
V: TRBV5-6
DNA: TGTGCCAGCAGTGGGGGGGACTCGATAGCAGATACGCAGTATTTT
CDR3: CASSGGDSIADTQYF

J: TRBJ1-2
size: -
D: -
V: TRBV27
DNA: TGTGCCAGCAGTTTTAACCCGGCTGCCTATGGCTACACCTTC
CDR3: CASSFNPAAYGYTF

J: TRBJ1-4
size: -
D: -
V: TRBV6-5
DNA: TGTGCCAGCAGTTACTCGTTGGGATACGAAAAACTGTTTTTT
CDR3: CASSYSLGYEKLFF

J: TRBJ1-4
size: -
D: -
V: TRBV9
DNA: TGTGCCAGCAGCGTACAGGGGCTTTCAAATGAAAAACTGTTTTTT
CDR3: CASSVQGLSNEKLFF